What follows is one T cell receptor beta chain and its context. Antigen unknown. The sample comes from a study of memory CD4+ T cells and cytomegalovirus serostatus. Looking at the study overall: Healthy Belgian adult donors included roughly nine CMV-positive and 24 CMV-negative people.

The method was immunoSEQ multiplex PCR; TCRdb's version includes in-frame clones alone and lacks a portion of them. The sample carries over 60,000 clones, approximately 80% recorded once. The sort gate was single viable CD3+CD4+CD8-CD45RO+ cells for memory CD4+ T cells. General observations from the study: Each of approximately 73 CMV-associated TCRbeta sequences occurred in one to five individuals.

Germline V gene sequence: CDR1 SEHNR, CDR2 FQNEAQ (reference sequence). The CDR3 loop spans 16 amino acids. Trimming took off 5 bases at V and 2 bases at J, with 16 bases between the two ends. The specimen sequenced was memory CD4+ T cells from blood. This clonotype was sampled from an adult in good health and CMV-seronegative. The chain has TRBV7-9 and TRBJ2-1; D remains unclear. CDR3 nucleotide sequence: TGTGCCAGCAGCCCCAGGTTCGGATCCGCCTACAATGAGCAGTTCTTC. As protein: CASSPRFGSAYNEQFF.